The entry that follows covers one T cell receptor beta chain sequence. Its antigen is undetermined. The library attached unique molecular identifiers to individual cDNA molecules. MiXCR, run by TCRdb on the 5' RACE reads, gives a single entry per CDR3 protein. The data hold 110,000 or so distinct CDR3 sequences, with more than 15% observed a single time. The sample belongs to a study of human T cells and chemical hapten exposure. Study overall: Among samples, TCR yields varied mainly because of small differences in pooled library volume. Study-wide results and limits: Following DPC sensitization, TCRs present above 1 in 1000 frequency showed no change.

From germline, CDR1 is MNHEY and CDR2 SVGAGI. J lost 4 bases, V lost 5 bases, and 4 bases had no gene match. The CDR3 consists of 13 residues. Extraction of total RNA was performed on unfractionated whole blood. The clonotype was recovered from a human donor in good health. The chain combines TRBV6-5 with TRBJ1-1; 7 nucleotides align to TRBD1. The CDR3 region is CASSVQGFTEAFF. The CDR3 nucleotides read TGTGCCAGCAGTGTACAGGGGTTCACTGAAGCTTTCTTT.